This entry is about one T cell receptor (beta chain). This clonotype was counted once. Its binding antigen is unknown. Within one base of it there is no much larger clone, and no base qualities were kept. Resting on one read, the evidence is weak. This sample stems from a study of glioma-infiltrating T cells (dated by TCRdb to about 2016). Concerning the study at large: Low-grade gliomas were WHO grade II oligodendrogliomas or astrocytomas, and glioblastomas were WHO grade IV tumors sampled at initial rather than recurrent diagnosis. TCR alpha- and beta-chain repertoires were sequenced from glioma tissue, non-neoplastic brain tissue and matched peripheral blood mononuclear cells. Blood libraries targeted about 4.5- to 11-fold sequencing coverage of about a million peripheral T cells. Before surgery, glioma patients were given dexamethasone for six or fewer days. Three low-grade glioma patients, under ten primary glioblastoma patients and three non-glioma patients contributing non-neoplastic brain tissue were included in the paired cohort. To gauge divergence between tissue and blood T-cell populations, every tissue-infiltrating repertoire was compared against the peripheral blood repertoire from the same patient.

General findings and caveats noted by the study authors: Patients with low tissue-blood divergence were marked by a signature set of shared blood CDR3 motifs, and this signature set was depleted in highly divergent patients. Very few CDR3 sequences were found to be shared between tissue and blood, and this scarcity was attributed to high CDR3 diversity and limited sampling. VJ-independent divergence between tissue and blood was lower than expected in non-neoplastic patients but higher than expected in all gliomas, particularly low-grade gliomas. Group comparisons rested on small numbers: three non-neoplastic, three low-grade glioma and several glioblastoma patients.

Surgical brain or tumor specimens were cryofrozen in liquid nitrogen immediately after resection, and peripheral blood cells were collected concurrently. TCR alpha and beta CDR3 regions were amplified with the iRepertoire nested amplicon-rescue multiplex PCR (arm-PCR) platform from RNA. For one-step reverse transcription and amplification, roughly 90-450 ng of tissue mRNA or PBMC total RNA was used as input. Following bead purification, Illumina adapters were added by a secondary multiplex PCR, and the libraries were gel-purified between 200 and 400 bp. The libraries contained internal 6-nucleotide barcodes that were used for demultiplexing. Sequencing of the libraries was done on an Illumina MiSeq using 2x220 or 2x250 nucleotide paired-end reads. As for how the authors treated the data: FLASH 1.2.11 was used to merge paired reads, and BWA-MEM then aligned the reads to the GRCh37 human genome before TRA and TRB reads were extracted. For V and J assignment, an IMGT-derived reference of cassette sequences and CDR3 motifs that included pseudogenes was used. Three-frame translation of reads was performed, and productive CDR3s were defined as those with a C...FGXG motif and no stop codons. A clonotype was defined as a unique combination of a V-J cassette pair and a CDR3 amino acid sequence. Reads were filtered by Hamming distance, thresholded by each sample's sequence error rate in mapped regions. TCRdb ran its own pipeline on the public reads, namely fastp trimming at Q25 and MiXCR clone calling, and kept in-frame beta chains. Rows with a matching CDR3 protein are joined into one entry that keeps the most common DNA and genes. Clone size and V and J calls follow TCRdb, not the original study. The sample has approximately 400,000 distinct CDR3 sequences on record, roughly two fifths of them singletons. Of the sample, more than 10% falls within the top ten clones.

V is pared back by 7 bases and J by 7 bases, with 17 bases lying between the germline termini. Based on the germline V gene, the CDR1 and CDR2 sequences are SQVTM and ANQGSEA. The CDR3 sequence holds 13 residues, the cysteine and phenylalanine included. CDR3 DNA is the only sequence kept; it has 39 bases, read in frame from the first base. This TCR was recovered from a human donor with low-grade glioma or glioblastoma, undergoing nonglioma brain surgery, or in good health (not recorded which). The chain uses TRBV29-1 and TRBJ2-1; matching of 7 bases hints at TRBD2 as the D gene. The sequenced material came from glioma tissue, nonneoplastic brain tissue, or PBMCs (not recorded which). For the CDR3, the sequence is CSASPGGRNEQFF. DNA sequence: TGCAGCGCCAGCCCCGGGGGGCGGAATGAGCAGTTCTTC.